This T cell receptor beta chain was documented in a study of vaccination effects on CD4 cells after COVID-19. Broader study findings: Marked clonal contraction was seen in infection- and vaccine-induced clones late after vaccination.

This clone was picked up a small number of times. Its antigen remains unidentified. Using viral peptide pools, the ViraFEST assay grew out antigen-specific CD4+ T cells prior to sequencing. Investigators separated out CD4+ T cells once less than 11 days of culture had passed. The participants, recipients of two vaccine doses, got either BNT162b2 or mRNA-1273. Sequenced by immunoSEQ multiplex PCR; TCRdb stores in-frame clones only, minus some. The repertoire consists of 70,000 to 95,000 clones, with roughly 80% occurring once and the leading ten covering 0.85% to 1.2%. Trimming shortened V by 6 bases and J by 2 bases, and 14 bases separated the two germline ends. The CDR3 has 14 amino acids. Germline values: CDR1 SNHLY, CDR2 FYNNEI.

The chain links TRBV2 to TRBJ2-7; tentative D call: TRBD1 (5 bases). The material sequenced was CD4+ T cells from PBMCs cultured with HCoV-OC43 spike peptides, taken after COVID-19 vaccination. Subset denoted: HCoV-OC43 spike overlapping peptide pool stimulation. The TCR sequence derives from a human donor who received a COVID-19 vaccine. This CDR3 reads CASSGLGDAYEQYV. CDR3 sequence (DNA): TGTGCCAGCAGCGGATTAGGGGATGCCTACGAGCAGTACGTC.